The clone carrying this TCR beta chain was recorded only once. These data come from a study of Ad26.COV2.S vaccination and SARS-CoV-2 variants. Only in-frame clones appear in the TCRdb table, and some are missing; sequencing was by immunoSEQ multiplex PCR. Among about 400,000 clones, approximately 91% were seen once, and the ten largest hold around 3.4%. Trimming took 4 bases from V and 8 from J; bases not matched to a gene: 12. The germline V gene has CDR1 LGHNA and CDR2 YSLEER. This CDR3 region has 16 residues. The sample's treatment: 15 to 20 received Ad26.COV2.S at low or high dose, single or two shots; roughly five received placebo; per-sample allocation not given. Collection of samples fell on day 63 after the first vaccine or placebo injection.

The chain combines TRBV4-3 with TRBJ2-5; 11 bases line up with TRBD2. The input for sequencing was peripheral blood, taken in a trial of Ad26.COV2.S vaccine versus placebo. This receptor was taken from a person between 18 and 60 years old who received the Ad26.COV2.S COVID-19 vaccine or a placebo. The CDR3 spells CASSPLGSGGVETQYF. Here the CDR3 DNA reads TGCGCCAGCAGCCCGCTGGGTAGCGGGGGGGTAGAAACCCAGTACTTC.